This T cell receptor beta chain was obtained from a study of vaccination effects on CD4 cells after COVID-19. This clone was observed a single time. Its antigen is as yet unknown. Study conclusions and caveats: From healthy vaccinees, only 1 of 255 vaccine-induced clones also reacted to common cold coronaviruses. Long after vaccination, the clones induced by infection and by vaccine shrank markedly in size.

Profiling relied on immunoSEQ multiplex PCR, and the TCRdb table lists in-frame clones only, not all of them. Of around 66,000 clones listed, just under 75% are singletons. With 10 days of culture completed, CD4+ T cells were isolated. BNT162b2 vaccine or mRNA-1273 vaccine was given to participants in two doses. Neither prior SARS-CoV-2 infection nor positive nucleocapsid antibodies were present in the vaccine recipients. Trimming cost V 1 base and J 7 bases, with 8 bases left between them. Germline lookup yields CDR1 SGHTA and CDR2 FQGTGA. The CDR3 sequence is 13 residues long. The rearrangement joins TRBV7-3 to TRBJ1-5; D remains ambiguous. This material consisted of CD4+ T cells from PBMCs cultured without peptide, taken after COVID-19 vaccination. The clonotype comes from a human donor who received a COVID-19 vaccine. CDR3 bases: TGTGCCAGCAGCTTAAAACCCGGGCAGCCCCAGCATTTT. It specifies CASSLKPGQPQHF. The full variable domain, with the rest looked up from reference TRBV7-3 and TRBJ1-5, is GAGVSQTPSNKVTEKGKYVELRCDPISGHTALYWYRQSLGQGPEFLIYFQGTGAADDSGLPNDRFFAVRPEGSVSTLKIQRTERGDSAVYLCASSLKPGQPQHFGDGTRLSIL.